This note documents a single TCR beta chain sequence. As yet, its antigen is unknown. This specimen comes from a study of T cells expressing NK-cell markers. Overall study: Cells sorted as CD3+CD56+NKG2C+, CD3+CD56+NKG2C- and CD3+CD56-NKG2C+ T cells supplied the TCR beta repertoires. HCMV seropositivity characterized seven of the eight sequenced donors, and seronegativity one. Study-wide points: A few donors showed these clonotypes also leading the CD3+CD56-NKG2C+ fraction.

Generation of TCR beta cDNA was performed by 5'RACE template switching incorporating UMIs. No DNA is given; TCRdb re-called the 5' RACE reads and lists each CDR3 protein once. This sample contains about 390,000 distinct CDR3 sequences. Germline loops: CDR1 LNHNV, CDR2 YYDKDF (reference sequence). The CDR3 length is 16 residues. The clonotype was recovered from a woman in her fifties or sixties in good health. The sequencing input was blood T cells: a sorted CD56 or NKG2C T cell subset, CD4+ or CD8+ T cells, or bulk PBMC T cells (not recorded which). The chain joins TRBV15 to TRBJ2-1; the TRBD2 assignment by TCRdb is unverifiable without DNA. This chain's CDR3 is CATSTHLQQVGNEQFF.